This T cell receptor (beta chain) is drawn from a study of cytomegalovirus exposure and HLA in healthy donors. Whole-study findings and limits: Exclusion applied to some V segments, including TRBV6-2 and TRBV6-3, as they were indistinguishable.

CDR1 and CDR2 (germline): SEHNR, FQNEAQ (reference sequence). V dropped 6 bases and J dropped 4; count of bases not matched to a gene: 6. The CDR3 runs 15 residues. On this clone itself: Its antigen remains unknown.

PCR amplification relied on 60 Vbeta primers (plus 13 Jbeta primers). Produced via immunoSEQ multiplex PCR; TCRdb's table is partial and in-frame only. The data hold about 88,000 clones, with 80% to 90% observed a single time. The chain is built from TRBV7-9 and TRBJ2-5; 12 positions match TRBD2. Sequenced: PBMCs. This TCR was recovered from a man younger than 35 in good health and CMV-seronegative. CDR3 DNA sequence: TGTGCCAGCAGTCAGACTAGCGGGAGTGGAGAGACCCAGTACTTC. This gives the protein CASSQTSGSGETQYF. Full variable domain (remainder filled in from reference TRBV7-9 and TRBJ2-5): DTGVSQNPRHKITKRGQNVTFRCDPISEHNRLYWYRQTLGQGPEFLTYFQNEAQLEKSRLLSDRFSAERPKGSFSTLEIQRTEQGDSAMYLCASSQTSGSGETQYFGPGTRLLVL.